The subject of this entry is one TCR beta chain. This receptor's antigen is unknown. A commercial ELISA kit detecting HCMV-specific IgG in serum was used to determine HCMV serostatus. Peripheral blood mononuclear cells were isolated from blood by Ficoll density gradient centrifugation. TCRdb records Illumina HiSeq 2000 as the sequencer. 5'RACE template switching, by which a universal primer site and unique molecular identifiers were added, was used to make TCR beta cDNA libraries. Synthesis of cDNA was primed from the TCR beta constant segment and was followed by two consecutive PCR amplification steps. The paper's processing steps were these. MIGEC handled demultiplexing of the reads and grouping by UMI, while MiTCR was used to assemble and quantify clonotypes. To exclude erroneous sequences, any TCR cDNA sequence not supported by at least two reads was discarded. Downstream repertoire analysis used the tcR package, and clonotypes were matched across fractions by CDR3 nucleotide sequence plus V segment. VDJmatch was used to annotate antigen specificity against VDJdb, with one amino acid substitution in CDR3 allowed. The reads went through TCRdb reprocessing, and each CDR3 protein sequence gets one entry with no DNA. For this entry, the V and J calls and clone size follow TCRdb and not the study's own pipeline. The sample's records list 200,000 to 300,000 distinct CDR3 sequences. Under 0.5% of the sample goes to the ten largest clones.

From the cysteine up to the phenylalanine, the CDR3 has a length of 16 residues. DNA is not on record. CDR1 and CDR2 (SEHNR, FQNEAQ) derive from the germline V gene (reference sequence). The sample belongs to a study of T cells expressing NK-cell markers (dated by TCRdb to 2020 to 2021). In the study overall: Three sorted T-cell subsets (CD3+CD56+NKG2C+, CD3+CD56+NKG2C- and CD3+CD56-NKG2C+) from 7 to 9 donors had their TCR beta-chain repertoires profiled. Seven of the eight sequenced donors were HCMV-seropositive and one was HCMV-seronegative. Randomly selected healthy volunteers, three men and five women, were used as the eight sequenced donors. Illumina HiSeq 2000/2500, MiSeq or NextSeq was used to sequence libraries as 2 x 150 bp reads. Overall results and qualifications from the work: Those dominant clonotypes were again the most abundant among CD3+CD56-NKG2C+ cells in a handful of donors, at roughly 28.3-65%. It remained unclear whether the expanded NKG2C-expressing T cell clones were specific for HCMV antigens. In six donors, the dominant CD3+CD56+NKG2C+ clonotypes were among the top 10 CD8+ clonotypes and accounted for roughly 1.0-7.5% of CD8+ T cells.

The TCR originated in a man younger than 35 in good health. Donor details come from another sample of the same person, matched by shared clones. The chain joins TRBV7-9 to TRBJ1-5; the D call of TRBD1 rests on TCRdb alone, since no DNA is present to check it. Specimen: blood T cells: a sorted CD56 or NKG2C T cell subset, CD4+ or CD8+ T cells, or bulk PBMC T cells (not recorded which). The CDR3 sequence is CASSLNLGAGNQPQHF.